A selection of T cell receptor beta chains follows, all from one sample in a study of cytomegalovirus exposure and HLA in healthy donors. TCRdb's copy holds only in-frame clones and misses some; the assay was immunoSEQ multiplex PCR. The data show about 190,000 clones, with roughly four fifths seen just once and 2.5% to 4% held by the top ten. Sequenced material: PBMCs. These receptor sequences come from a woman aged 25 to 45 in good health and CMV-seropositive. The CDR3 runs from the conserved cysteine through the conserved F or W. Each record gives: clone size, D gene, V gene, J gene, CDR3 protein, CDR3 DNA. The D gene is left open where the match is weak. Size values are once, few and many counts, or a class for expanded clones, and some rows have none.

clone_size: .
d_call: .
v_call: TRBV5-1
j_call: TRBJ2-1
cdr3_aa: CASSLVKAANEQFF
cdr3_nt: TGCGCCAGCAGCTTGGTCAAAGCCGCGAATGAGCAGTTCTTC

clone_size: once
d_call: TRBD1
v_call: TRBV2
j_call: TRBJ2-7
cdr3_aa: CASSDPRDRGGEQYF
cdr3_nt: TGTGCCAGCAGTGATCCCCGGGACAGGGGTGGCGAGCAGTACTTC

clone_size: .
d_call: .
v_call: TRBV5-4
j_call: TRBJ2-2
cdr3_aa: CASSSGQTGELFF
cdr3_nt: TGTGCCAGCAGCTCCGGACAGACCGGGGAGCTGTTTTTT

clone_size: few
d_call: .
v_call: TRBV19
j_call: TRBJ1-1
cdr3_aa: CASRNTGNTEAFF
cdr3_nt: TGTGCCAGTAGAAATACGGGGAACACTGAAGCTTTCTTT

clone_size: few
d_call: TRBD2
v_call: TRBV7-9
j_call: TRBJ2-3
cdr3_aa: CASSRTTSGTDTQYF
cdr3_nt: TGTGCCAGCAGCCGGACGACTAGCGGCACAGATACGCAGTATTTT

clone_size: few
d_call: TRBD2
v_call: TRBV6-1
j_call: TRBJ2-4
cdr3_aa: CASVGLPLAKNIQYF
cdr3_nt: TGTGCCAGCGTGGGACTACCCTTAGCCAAAAACATTCAGTACTTC

clone_size: once
d_call: TRBD1
v_call: TRBV5-6
j_call: TRBJ1-5
cdr3_aa: CASSLGQGVSNQPQHF
cdr3_nt: TGTGCCAGCAGCTTGGGACAGGGCGTTAGCAATCAGCCCCAGCATTTT

clone_size: .
d_call: .
v_call: TRBV4-1
j_call: TRBJ1-3
cdr3_aa: CASSPVSGNTIYF
cdr3_nt: TGCGCCAGCAGCCCAGTCTCTGGAAACACCATATATTTT

clone_size: few
d_call: .
v_call: TRBV14
j_call: TRBJ2-4
cdr3_aa: CASSQEGPDIQYF
cdr3_nt: TGTGCCAGCAGCCAAGAGGGGCCGGACATTCAGTACTTC

clone_size: .
d_call: TRBD1
v_call: TRBV2
j_call: TRBJ2-7
cdr3_aa: CASTGTGIYEQYF
cdr3_nt: TGTGCCAGCACCGGGACAGGGATCTACGAGCAGTACTTC

clone_size: .
d_call: .
v_call: TRBV20-1
j_call: TRBJ1-2
cdr3_aa: CSARDRRSITF
cdr3_nt: TGCAGTGCTAGAGATCGGAGGAGTATCACCTTC

clone_size: few
d_call: .
v_call: TRBV29-1
j_call: TRBJ1-1
cdr3_aa: CSVVASGTEAFF
cdr3_nt: TGCAGCGTTGTCGCATCGGGGACTGAAGCTTTCTTT

clone_size: .
d_call: .
v_call: TRBV11-1
j_call: TRBJ2-7
cdr3_aa: CASSVAVSSYEQYF
cdr3_nt: TGTGCCAGCAGTGTAGCGGTTAGCTCCTACGAGCAGTACTTC

clone_size: .
d_call: TRBD2
v_call: TRBV13
j_call: TRBJ2-2
cdr3_aa: CASSPLVRVAGDFANTGELFF
cdr3_nt: TGTGCCAGCAGCCCCCTAGTTCGGGTAGCGGGAGATTTCGCGAACACCGGGGAGCTGTTTTTT

clone_size: .
d_call: .
v_call: TRBV7-9
j_call: TRBJ2-2
cdr3_aa: CSSRSSGWSNTGELFF
cdr3_nt: TGTTCCAGCCGCTCCAGCGGTTGGTCGAACACCGGGGAGCTGTTTTTT

clone_size: .
d_call: TRBD1
v_call: TRBV2
j_call: TRBJ1-1
cdr3_aa: CASKTGGWNTEAFF
cdr3_nt: TGTGCCAGCAAAACAGGGGGCTGGAACACTGAAGCTTTCTTT

clone_size: .
d_call: .
v_call: TRBV19
j_call: TRBJ2-7
cdr3_aa: CASSITGGEQYF
cdr3_nt: TGTGCCAGTAGTATAACCGGCGGCGAGCAGTACTTC

clone_size: .
d_call: .
v_call: TRBV28
j_call: TRBJ1-1
cdr3_aa: CASSLSAGQNTEAFF
cdr3_nt: TGTGCCAGCAGTTTATCAGCGGGACAGAACACTGAAGCTTTCTTT

clone_size: .
d_call: TRBD1
v_call: TRBV10-3
j_call: TRBJ1-2
cdr3_aa: CAISGTGDYGYTF
cdr3_nt: TGTGCCATCAGCGGGACAGGGGACTATGGCTACACCTTC

clone_size: .
d_call: .
v_call: TRBV4-2
j_call: TRBJ2-3
cdr3_aa: CAGSQDPGLSTDTQYF
cdr3_nt: TGTGCCGGCAGCCAGGACCCGGGACTGAGCACAGATACGCAGTATTTT

clone_size: few
d_call: .
v_call: TRBV29-1
j_call: TRBJ1-1
cdr3_aa: CSARGSNTEAFF
cdr3_nt: TGCAGCGCTCGGGGTTCGAACACTGAAGCTTTCTTT